The source of this T cell receptor beta chain is a study of response to subunit inactivated influenza vaccine. Notes on the study in general: Authors suggested each seasonal flu vaccination may recruit only limited numbers of new T cells.

Using its own MiXCR run on the RT-PCR reads, TCRdb lists one record per CDR3 protein. Found here are hundreds of thousands of distinct CDR3 sequences, around 8% of them singletons; the top ten hold approximately 12%. Details on this clonotype: Its cognate antigen is unknown.

Germline lookup yields CDR1 LGHNA and CDR2 YNFKEQ. Losses at the gene ends were 0 bases for V and 4 bases for J; bases not matched to a gene: 10. The CDR3 is made up of 19 amino acids. Sequenced material: PBMCs from blood, taken less than 25 months after vaccination. This TCR came from a man in his fifties or sixties who received an inactivated influenza vaccine. V and J are TRBV4-2 and TRBJ2-1; 12 bases are shared with TRBD2. CDR3 DNA: TGTGCCAGCAGCCAAGAGGGACTAGCGGGCCTTCCAATTTACAATGAGCAGTTCTTC. Its translation is CASSQEGLAGLPIYNEQFF.